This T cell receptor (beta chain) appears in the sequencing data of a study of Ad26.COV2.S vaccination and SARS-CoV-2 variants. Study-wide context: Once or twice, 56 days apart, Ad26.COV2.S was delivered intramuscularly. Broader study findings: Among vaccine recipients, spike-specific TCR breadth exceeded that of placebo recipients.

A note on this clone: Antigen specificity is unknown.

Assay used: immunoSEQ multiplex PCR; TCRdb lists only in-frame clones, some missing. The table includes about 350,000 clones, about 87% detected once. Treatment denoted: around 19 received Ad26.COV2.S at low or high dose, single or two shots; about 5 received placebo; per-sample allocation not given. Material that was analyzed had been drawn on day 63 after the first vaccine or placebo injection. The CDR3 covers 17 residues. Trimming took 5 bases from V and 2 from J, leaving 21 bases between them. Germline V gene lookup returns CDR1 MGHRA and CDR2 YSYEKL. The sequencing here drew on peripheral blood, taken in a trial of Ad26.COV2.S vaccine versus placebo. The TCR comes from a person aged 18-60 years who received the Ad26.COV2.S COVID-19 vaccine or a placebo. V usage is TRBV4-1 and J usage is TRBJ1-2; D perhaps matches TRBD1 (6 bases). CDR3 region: CASSKNLERDTNYGYTF. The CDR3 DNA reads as TGCGCCAGCAGCAAGAACCTAGAGCGGGACACCAACTATGGCTACACCTTC.